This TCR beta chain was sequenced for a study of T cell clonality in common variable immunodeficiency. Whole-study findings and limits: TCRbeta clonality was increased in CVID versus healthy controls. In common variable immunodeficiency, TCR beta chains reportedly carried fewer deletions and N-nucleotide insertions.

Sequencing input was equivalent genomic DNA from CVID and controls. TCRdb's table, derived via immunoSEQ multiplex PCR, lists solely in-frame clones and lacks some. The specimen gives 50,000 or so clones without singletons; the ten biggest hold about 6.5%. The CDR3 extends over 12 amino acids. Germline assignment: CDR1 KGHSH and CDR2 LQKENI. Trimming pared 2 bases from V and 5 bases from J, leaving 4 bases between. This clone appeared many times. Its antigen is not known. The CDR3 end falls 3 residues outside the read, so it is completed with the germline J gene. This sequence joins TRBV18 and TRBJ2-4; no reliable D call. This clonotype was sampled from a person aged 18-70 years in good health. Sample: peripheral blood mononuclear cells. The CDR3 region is CASSPTQNIQYF. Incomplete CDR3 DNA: TGTGCCAGCTCACCAACTCAAAACATT.